Given below is one TCR beta chain in context. Its antigen is currently unknown. Repertoires were generated with immunoSEQ multiplex PCR, while TCRdb's copy carries only in-frame clones and drops some. The sample includes over 3,500 clones, almost 60% of them seen just once. Germline trimming cut 0 bases from V and 7 bases from J; bases unmatched to any gene: 12. From germline, CDR1 is SGHRS and CDR2 YFSETQ. CDR3 length: 17 amino acids. The data belong to a study of coeliac disease. General study points: Most TRB amino acid sequences occurred in only one sample. Cross-contamination between intraepithelial and lamina propria cells was possible.

The origin of this receptor is a human donor with active celiac disease. Sequencing was done on a sample of intraepithelial lymphocytes from the gut. The chain joins TRBV5-1 to TRBJ2-3, with 9 bases identical to TRBD1. This chain's CDR3 is CASSLGGQGGLGNTQYF. The CDR3 DNA reads TGCGCCAGCAGCTTGGGGGGACAGGGAGGCCTAGGAAATACGCAGTATTTT.